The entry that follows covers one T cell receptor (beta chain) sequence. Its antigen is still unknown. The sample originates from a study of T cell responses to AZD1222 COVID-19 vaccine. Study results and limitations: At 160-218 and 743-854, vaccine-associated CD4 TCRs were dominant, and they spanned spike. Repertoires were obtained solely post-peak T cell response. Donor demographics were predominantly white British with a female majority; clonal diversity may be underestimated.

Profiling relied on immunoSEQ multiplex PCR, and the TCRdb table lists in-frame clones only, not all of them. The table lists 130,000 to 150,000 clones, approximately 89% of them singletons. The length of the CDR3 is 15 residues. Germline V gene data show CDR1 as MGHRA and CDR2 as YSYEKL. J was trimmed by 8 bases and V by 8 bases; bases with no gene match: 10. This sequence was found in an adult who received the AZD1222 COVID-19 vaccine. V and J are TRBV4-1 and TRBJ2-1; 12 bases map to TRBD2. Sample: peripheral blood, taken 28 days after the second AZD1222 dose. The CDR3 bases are TGCGCCAGCTCGCCGGGGCTAGCGGGAGGGCATGAGCAGTTCTTC. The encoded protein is CASSPGLAGGHEQFF.